The text below deals with one TCR beta chain. The trim removed 10 bases at V and 0 bases at J, leaving 9 bases unmatched. Germline V gene data show CDR1 as ENHRY and CDR2 as SYGVKD. The CDR3 sequence is 15 residues long. This sample stems from a study of blood T cell repertoires in COVID-19. Measured with immunoSEQ multiplex PCR; TCRdb has only the in-frame clones, and not every one. The table lists 150,000 or so clones, around 85% of them singletons, with about 1.2% in the top ten. The chain combines TRBV10-3 with TRBJ2-3; 8 bases fit TRBD1. This receptor was identified in a man in his sixties who had recovered from COVID-19. The source material was peripheral blood. The CDR3 is CATNTGQGSTDTQYF. The CDR3 DNA reads TGTGCCACCAACACAGGACAGGGAAGCACAGATACGCAGTATTTT.